This T cell receptor (beta chain) was captured in a study of OX40 agonist ivuxolimab in advanced cancers. Study-wide findings and caveats: Expanded clones tended on average to be more numerous among CD8+ T cells than CD4+.

A word on this clone: Its antigen is undetermined.

Sequenced by immunoSEQ multiplex PCR; TCRdb stores in-frame clones only, minus some. Here the sample spans about 60,000 clones, around 90% being singletons. The receptor was isolated from an adult with an advanced solid tumor such as melanoma, head and neck, liver or kidney cancer. Sequencing used CD4+ or CD8+ T cells sorted from blood, obtained in a trial of the OX40 agonist ivuxolimab.

The CDR3 region has the DNA TGTGCCAGCAGCGTAAGTGTTACCCAAGAGACCCAGTACTTC. Its protein product is CASSVSVTQETQYF. V and J are TRBV9 and TRBJ2-5; no clear D gene. V was pared by 1 base and J by 1 base, with 8 bases between. Germline V gene lookup returns CDR1 SGDLS and CDR2 YYNGEE. CDR3 length equals 14 residues.